The clone carrying this T cell receptor (beta chain) was counted a single time. As yet, its antigen is unknown. These data are taken from a study of cytotoxic CD8 clonotypes in ibrutinib-treated CLL. Study-wide background: IGHV unmutated 17; relapsed/refractory around twelve; treatment-naive about 15.

Study-wide findings and caveats: Higher circulating CD8+ T-cell counts strongly accompanied higher baseline clonality, above age-matched healthy donors.

Assay used: immunoSEQ multiplex PCR; TCRdb lists only in-frame clones, some missing. The sample yields 150,000 or so clones, 80% seen once. The CDR3 extends over 15 amino acids. J lost 3 bases, V lost 3 bases, and 6 bases had no gene match. Per the germline V gene, CDR1 is WNHNN and CDR2 is SYGVQD (reference sequence). The gene calls are TRBV10-1 and TRBJ2-3, with 7 bases that match TRBD2. The sample consisted of PBMCs, taken after 36 months of ibrutinib treatment. This clonotype originated in a human donor with chronic lymphocytic leukemia. As DNA, the CDR3 is TGCGCCAGCAGTGACTGGCGGGGGAGGACAGATACGCAGTATTTT. Protein: CASSDWRGRTDTQYF.